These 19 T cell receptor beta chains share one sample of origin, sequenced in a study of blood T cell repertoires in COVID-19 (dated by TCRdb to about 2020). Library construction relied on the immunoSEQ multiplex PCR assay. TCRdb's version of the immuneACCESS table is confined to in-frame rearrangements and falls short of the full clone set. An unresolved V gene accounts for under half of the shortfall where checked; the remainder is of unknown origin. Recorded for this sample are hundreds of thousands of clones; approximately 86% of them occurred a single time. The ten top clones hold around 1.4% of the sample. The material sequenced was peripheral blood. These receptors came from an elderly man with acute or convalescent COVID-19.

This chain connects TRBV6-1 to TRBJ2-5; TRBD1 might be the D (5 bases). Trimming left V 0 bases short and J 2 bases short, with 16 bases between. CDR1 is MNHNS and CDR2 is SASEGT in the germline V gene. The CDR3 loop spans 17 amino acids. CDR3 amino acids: CASSEARMQKGQETQYF. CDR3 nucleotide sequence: TGTGCCAGCAGTGAAGCGAGGATGCAGAAGGGGCAAGAGACCCAGTACTTC.

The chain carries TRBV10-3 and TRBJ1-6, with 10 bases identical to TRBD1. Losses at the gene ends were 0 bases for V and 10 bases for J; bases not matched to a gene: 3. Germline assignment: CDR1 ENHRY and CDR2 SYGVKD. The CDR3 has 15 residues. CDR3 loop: CAISESGTGESPLHF. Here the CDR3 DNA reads TGTGCCATCAGTGAGTCGGGGACAGGGGAATCACCCCTCCACTTT.

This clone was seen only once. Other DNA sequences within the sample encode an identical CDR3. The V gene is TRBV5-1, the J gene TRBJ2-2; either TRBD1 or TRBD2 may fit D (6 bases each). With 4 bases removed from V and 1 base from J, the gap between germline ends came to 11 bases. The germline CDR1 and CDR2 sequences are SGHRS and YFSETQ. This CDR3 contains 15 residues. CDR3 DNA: TGCGCCAGCAGCCTGGGGGGACAGAACACCGGGGAGCTGTTTTTT. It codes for CASSLGGQNTGELFF.

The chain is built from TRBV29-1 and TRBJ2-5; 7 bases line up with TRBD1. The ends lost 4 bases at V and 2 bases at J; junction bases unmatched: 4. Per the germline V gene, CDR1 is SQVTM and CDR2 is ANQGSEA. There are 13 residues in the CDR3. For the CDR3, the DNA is TGCAGCGTTGCGGGACAGAGGCAAGAGACCCAGTACTTC. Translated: CSVAGQRQETQYF. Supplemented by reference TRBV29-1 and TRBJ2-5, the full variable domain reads SAVISQKPSRDICQRGTSLTIQCQVDSQVTMMFWYRQQPGQSLTLIATANQGSEATYESGFVIDKFPISRPNLTFSTLTVSNMSPEDSSIYLCSVAGQRQETQYFGPGTRLLVL.

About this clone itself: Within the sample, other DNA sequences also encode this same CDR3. The CDR3 coding sequence is TGTGCCAGCAGTTTAGGGGGGGGAGAGACCCAGTACTTC. This gives the protein CASSLGGGETQYF. V usage is TRBV12-3 or TRBV12-4 and J usage is TRBJ2-5, with TRBD2 identical over 7 bases. The J segment lost 4 bases and the V segment lost 1 base, leaving 0 bases of the junction unmatched. The CDR3 is 13 residues long.

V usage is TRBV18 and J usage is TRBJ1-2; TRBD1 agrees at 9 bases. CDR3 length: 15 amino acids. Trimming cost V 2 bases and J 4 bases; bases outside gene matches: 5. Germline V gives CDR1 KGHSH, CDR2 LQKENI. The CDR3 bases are TGTGCCAGCTCACCAGGCGGACAGGGGATCTATGGCTACACCTTC. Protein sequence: CASSPGGQGIYGYTF.

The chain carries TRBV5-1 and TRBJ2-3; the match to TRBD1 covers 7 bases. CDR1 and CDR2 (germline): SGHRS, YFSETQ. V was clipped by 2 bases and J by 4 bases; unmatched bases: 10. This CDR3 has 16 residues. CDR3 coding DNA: TGCGCCAGCAGCTTCACTCCTGGTCAGGGGGCAGATACGCAGTATTTT. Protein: CASSFTPGQGADTQYF.

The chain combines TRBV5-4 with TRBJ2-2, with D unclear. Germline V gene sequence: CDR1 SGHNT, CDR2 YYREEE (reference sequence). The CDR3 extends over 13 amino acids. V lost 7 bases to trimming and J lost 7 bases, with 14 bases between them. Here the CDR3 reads CASQSPRLGELFF. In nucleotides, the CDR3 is TGTGCCAGCCAAAGCCCCAGACTCGGGGAGCTGTTTTTT.

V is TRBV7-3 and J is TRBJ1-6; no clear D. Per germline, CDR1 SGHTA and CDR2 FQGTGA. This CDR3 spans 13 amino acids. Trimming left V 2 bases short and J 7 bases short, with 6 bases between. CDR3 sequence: CASSLFINSPLHF. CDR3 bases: TGTGCCAGCAGCTTATTTATAAATTCACCCCTCCACTTT.

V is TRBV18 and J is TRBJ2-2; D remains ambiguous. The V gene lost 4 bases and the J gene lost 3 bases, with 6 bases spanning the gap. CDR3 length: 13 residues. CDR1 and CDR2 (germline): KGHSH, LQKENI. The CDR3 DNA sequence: TGTGCCAGCTCACTACGGGACACCGGGGAGCTGTTTTTT. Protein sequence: CASSLRDTGELFF.

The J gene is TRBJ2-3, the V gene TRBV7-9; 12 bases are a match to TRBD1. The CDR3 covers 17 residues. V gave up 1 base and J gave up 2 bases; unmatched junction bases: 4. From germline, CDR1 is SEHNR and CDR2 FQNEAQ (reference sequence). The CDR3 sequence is CASSLVLGQGATDTQYF. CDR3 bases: TGTGCCAGCAGCTTAGTTTTGGGACAGGGGGCCACAGATACGCAGTATTTT.

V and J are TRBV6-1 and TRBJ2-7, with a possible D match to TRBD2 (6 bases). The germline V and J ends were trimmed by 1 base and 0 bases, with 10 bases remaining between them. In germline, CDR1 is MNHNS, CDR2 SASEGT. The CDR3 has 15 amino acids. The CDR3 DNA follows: TGTGCCAGCAGTGAAGACAGGAGGGGCTCCTACGAGCAGTACTTC. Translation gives CASSEDRRGSYEQYF.

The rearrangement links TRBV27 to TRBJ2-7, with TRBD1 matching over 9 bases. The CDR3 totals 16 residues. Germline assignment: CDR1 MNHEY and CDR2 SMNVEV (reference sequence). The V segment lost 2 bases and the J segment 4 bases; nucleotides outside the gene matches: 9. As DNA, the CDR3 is TGTGCCAGCAGTTTAAGAGTTGGGACAGGGATTTACGAGCAGTACTTC. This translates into CASSLRVGTGIYEQYF.

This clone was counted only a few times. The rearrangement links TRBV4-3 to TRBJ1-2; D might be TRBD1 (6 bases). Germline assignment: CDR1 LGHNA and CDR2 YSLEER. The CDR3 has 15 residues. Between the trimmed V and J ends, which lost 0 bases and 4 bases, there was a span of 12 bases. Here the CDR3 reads CASSQDRQGGYGYTF. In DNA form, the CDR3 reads TGCGCCAGCAGCCAAGATCGTCAAGGGGGCTATGGCTACACCTTC.

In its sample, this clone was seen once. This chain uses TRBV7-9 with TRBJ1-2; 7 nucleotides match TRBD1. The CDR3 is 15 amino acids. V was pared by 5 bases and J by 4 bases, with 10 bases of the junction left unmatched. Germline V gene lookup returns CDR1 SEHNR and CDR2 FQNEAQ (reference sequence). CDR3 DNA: TGTGCCAGCAGCCACGCCCGGGACAGTTTCTATGGCTACACCTTC. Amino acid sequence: CASSHARDSFYGYTF.

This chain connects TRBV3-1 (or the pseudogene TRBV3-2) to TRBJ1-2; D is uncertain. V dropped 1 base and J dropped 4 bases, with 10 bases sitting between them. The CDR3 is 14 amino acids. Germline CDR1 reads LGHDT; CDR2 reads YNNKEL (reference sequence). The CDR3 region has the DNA TGTGCCAGCAGCCAAGGAGGGCAATTCTATGGCTACACCTTC. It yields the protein CASSQGGQFYGYTF.

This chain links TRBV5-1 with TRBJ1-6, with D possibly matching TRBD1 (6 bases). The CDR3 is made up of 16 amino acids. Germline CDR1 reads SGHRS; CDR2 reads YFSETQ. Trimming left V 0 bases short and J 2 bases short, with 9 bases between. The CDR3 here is CASSLAQGTYNSPLHF. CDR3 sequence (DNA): TGCGCCAGCAGCTTGGCACAGGGCACCTATAATTCACCCCTCCACTTT. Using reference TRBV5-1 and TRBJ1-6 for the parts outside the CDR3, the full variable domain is KAGVTQTPRYLIKTRGQQVTLSCSPISGHRSVSWYQQTPGQGLQFLFEYFSETQRNKGNFPGRFSGRQFSNSRSEMNVSTLELGDSALYLCASSLAQGTYNSPLHFGNGTRLTVT.

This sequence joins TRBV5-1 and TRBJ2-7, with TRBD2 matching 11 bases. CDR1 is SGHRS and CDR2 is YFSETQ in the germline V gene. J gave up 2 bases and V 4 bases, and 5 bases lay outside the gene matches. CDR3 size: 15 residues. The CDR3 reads CASSTGTSGPYEQYF. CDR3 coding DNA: TGCGCCAGCAGCACCGGGACTAGCGGACCCTACGAGCAGTACTTC. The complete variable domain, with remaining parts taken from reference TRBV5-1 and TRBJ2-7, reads KAGVTQTPRYLIKTRGQQVTLSCSPISGHRSVSWYQQTPGQGLQFLFEYFSETQRNKGNFPGRFSGRQFSNSRSEMNVSTLELGDSALYLCASSTGTSGPYEQYFGPGTRLTVT.

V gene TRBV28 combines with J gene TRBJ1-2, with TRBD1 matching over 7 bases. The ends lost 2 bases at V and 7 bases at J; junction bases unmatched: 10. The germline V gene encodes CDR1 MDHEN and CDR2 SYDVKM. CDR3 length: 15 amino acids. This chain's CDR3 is CASSLERGRLGGYTF. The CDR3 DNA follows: TGTGCCAGCAGTTTAGAGAGGGGGCGCCTTGGTGGCTACACCTTC.